The count of the clone carrying this T cell receptor (beta chain) is one. Its antigen is as yet unknown. The protocol was immunoSEQ multiplex PCR, while the TCRdb copy is restricted to in-frame clones and leaves out a portion. Of approximately 40,000 clones listed, about 86% are singletons. The sample originates from a study of lymphopenia after photon versus proton radiotherapy. Study-level points and caveats: After lymphocyte nadir, photon-treated repertoires showed oligoclonal expansion, especially CD8+ Temra. Under photons, naive T cells and diversity fell while effector/memory populations rose. Larger post-nadir TCR diversity loss correlated inversely with survival in deceased patients.

Between the trimmed V and J ends, which lost 4 bases and 3 bases, there was a span of 12 bases. The CDR3 totals 14 residues. Germline V lookup: CDR1 SGHVS, CDR2 FNYEAQ. Sequencing used peripheral blood, obtained from a patient treated with proton-based radiotherapy. The TCR sequence derives from a woman in her 70s with pancreatic cancer. Some clones in this sample may be carry-over from other donors' samples. The V and J genes are TRBV7-6 and TRBJ1-1; D gene uncertain. Written as DNA, the CDR3 is TGTGCCAGCAGCTCCTTTCAGGCTGACACTGAAGCTTTCTTT. Amino acid sequence: CASSSFQADTEAFF.